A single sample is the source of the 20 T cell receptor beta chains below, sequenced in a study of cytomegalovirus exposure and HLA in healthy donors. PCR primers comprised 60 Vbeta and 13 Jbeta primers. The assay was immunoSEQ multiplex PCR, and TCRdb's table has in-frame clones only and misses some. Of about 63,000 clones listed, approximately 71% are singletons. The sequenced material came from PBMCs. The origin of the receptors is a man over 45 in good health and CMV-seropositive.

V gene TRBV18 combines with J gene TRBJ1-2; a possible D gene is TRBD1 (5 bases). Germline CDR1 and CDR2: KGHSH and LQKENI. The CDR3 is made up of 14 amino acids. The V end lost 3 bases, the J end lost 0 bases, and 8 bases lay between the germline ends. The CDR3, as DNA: TGTGCCAGCTCACCGGCGACAGCTAACTATGGCTACACCTTC. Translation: CASSPATANYGYTF.

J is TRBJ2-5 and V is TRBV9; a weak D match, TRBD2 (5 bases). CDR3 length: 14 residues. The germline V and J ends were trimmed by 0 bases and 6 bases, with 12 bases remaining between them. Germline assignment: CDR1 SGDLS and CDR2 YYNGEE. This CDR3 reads CASSVGVSVKTQYF. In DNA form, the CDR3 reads TGTGCCAGCAGCGTAGGTGTTAGCGTGAAGACCCAGTACTTC. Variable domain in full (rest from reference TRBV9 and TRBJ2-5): DSGVTQTPKHLITATGQRVTLRCSPRSGDLSVYWYQQSLDQGLQFLIQYYNGEERAKGNILERFSAQQFPDLHSELNLSSLELGDSALYFCASSVGVSVKTQYFGPGTRLLVL.

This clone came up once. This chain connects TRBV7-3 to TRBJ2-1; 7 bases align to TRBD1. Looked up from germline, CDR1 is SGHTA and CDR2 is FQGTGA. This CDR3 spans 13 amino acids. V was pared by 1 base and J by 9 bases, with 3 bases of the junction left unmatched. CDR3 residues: CASSLIGGVEQFF. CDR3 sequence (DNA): TGTGCCAGCAGCTTAATAGGGGGCGTTGAGCAGTTCTTC.

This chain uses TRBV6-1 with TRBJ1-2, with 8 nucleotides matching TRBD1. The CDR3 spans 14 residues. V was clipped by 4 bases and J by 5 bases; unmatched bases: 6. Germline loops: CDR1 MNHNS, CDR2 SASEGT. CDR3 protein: CASSGRDRGYGYTF. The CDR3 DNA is TGTGCCAGCAGTGGCCGCGACAGGGGATATGGCTACACCTTC.

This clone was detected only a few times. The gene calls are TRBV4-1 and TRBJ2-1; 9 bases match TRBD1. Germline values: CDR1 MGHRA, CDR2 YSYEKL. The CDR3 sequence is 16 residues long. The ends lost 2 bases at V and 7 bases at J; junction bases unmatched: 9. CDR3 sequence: CASSQRSGTGMNEQFF. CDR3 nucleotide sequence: TGCGCCAGCAGCCAACGTTCCGGGACAGGGATGAATGAGCAGTTCTTC.

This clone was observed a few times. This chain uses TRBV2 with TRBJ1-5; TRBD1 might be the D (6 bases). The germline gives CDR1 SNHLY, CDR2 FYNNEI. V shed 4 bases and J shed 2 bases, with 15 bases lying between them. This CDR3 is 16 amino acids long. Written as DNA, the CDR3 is TGTGCCAGCAGTGCTTCTCCAGGGGCTCGCAATCAGCCCCAGCATTTT. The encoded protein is CASSASPGARNQPQHF.

CDR3 sequence (DNA): TGTGCCAGCAGCCCCGCGGTCCGAGAGACCCAGTACTTC. Translating it yields CASSPAVRETQYF. The rearrangement uses TRBV7-2 and TRBJ2-5; the D is unclear. CDR1 and CDR2 from the germline V gene are SGHTA and FQGNSA. The CDR3 contains 13 residues. Trimming removed 5 bases at V and 4 bases at J, with 11 bases between.

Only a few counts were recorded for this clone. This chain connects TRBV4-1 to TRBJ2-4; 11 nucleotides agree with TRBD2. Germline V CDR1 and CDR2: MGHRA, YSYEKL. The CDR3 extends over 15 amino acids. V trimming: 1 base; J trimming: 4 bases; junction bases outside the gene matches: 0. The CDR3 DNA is TGCGCCAGCAGCCAAGGACTAGCGGGGAAAAACATTCAGTACTTC. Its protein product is CASSQGLAGKNIQYF.

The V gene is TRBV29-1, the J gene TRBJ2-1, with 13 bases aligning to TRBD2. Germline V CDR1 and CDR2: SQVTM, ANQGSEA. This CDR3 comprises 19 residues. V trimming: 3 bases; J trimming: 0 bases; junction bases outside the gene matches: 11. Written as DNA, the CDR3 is TGCAGCGTTGAGTCTCCTCGAGGGACTAGCGGGAACTCCTACAATGAGCAGTTCTTC. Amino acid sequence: CSVESPRGTSGNSYNEQFF.

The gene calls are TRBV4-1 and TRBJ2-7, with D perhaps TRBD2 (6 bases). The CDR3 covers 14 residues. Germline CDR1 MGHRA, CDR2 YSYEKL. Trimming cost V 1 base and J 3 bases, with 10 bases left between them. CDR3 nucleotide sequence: TGCGCCAGCAGCCAAGTAGCTAGCGTCTACGAGCAGTACTTC. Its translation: CASSQVASVYEQYF.

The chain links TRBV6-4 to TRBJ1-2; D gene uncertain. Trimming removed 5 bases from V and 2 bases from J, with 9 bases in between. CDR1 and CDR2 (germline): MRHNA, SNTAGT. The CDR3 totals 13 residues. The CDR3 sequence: CASSYGINYGYTF. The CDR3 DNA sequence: TGTGCCAGCAGTTACGGGATAAACTATGGCTACACCTTC.

DNA of the CDR3: TGTGCCAGCAGTGGAGCGGGGGGTTACACCGGGGAGCTGTTTTTT. As protein: CASSGAGGYTGELFF. The chain carries TRBV27 and TRBJ2-2; 9 bases fit TRBD2. CDR3 length equals 15 residues. V shed 5 bases and J 3 bases; nucleotides not matched to a gene: 4. Germline V gene sequence: CDR1 MNHEY, CDR2 SMNVEV (reference sequence).

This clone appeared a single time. CDR3 residues: CASSLGLAANTQYF. Here the CDR3 DNA reads TGTGCCAGCAGCCTTGGACTAGCGGCAAATACCCAGTACTTC. The chain couples TRBV11-2 to TRBJ2-5; 10 bases map to TRBD2. The germline V gene encodes CDR1 SGHAT and CDR2 FQNNGV. V shed 5 bases, J shed 8 bases, and the junction held 8 bases outside the gene matches. The CDR3 covers 14 residues.

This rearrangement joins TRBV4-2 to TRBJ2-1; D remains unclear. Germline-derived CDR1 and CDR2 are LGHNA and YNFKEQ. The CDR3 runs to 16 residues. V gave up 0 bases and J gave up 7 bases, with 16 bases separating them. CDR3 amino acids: CASSQDPSISINEQFF. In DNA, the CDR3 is TGTGCCAGCAGCCAAGATCCCTCGATAAGCATTAATGAGCAGTTCTTC.

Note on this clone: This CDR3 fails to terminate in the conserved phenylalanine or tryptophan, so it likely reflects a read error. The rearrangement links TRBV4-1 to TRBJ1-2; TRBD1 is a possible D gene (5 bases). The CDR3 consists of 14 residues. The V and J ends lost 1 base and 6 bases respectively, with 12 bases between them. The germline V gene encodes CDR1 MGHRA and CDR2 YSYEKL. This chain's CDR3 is CASSQVVGADGYTV. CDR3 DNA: TGCGCCAGCAGCCAAGTGGTAGGGGCGGATGGCTACACCGTC.

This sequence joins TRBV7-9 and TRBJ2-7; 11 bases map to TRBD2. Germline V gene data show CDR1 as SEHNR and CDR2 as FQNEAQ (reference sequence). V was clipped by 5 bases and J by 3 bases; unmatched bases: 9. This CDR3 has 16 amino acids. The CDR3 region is CASSPWELAGDYEQYF. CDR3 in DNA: TGTGCCAGCAGCCCTTGGGAACTAGCGGGAGACTACGAGCAGTACTTC.

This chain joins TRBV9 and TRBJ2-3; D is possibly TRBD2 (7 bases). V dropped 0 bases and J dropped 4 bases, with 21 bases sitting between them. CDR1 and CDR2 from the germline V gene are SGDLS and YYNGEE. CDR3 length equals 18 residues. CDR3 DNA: TGTGCCAGCAGCGTAGGTGGGGGGGGCGGGAGATTCGCAGATACGCAGTATTTT. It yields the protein CASSVGGGGGRFADTQYF.

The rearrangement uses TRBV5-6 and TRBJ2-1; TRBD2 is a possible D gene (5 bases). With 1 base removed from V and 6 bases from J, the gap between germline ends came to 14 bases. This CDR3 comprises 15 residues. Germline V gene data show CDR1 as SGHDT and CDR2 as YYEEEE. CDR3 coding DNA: TGTGCCAGCAGCTTGAGGTCTAGCAGCATCAATGAGCAGTTCTTC. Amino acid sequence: CASSLRSSSINEQFF.

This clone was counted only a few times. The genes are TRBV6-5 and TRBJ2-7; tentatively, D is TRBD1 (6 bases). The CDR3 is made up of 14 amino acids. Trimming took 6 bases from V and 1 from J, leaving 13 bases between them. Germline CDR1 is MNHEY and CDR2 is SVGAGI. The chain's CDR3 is CASRSRQESYEQYF. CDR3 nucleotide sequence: TGTGCCAGCAGGTCACGACAGGAGTCCTACGAGCAGTACTTC.

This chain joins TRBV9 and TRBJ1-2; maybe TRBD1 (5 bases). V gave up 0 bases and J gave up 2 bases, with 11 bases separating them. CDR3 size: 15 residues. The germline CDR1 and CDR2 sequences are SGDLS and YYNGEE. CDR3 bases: TGTGCCAGCAGCGTAGCTGCGACAGCCAACTATGGCTACACCTTC. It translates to CASSVAATANYGYTF.